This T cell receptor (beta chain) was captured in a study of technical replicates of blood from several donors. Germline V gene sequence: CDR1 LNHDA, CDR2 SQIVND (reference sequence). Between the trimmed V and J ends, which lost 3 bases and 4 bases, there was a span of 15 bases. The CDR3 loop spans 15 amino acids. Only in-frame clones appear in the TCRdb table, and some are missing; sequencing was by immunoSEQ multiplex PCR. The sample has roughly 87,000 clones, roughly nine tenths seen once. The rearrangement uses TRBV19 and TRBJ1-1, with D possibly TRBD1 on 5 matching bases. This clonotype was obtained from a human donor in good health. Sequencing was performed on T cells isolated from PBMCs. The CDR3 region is CASSIGAGRVTEAFF. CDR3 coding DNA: TGTGCCAGTAGTATCGGGGCAGGGAGGGTCACTGAAGCTTTCTTT.